These T cell receptor beta chains were read from a single sample in a study of response to subunit inactivated influenza vaccine. From the RT-PCR reads, TCRdb called clonotypes with MiXCR, one entry per CDR3 protein. This table holds about 500,000 distinct CDR3 sequences, 15% to 20% found once. Sequenced material: CD4+ T cells sorted from PBMCs, taken around 25 months after vaccination. These receptors originate from a man aged 50 to 69 who received an inactivated influenza vaccine. The CDR3 runs from the conserved cysteine through the conserved F or W. The D gene is left open where the match is weak. Clone size is shown for a subset of rows, as once, few, many or a class of expanded clone.

d_gene	v_gene	abundance	j_gene	CDR3aa	CDR3nt
.	TRBV2	few	TRBJ2-1	CASSDDWITNEQFF	TGTGCCAGCAGTGACGACTGGATAACCAATGAGCAGTTCTTC
TRBD1	TRBV4-1	.	TRBJ2-3	CASSQEATGGTDTQYF	TGCGCCAGCAGCCAAGAAGCCACAGGGGGGACAGATACGCAGTATTTT
.	TRBV18	.	TRBJ2-7	CASSPGEGGEQYF	TGTGCCAGCTCACCAGGAGAGGGGGGCGAGCAGTACTTC
TRBD1	TRBV28	.	TRBJ1-1	CASSTSGQLNTEAFF	TGTGCCAGCAGCACGTCGGGACAGCTGAACACTGAAGCTTTCTTT
.	TRBV20-1	few	TRBJ2-1	CSARDVGLGNEQFF	TGCAGTGCTAGAGATGTCGGTCTCGGCAATGAGCAGTTCTTC
.	TRBV4-2	.	TRBJ1-3	CASSSPESSGNTIYF	TGTGCCAGCAGCAGTCCTGAGAGCTCTGGAAACACCATATATTTT
.	TRBV4-1	few	TRBJ1-5	CASSQGGTRNQPQHF	TGCGCCAGCAGCCAAGGGGGGACACGAAATCAGCCCCAGCATTTT
.	TRBV6-1	.	TRBJ1-2	CATRYRGTGYGYTF	TGTGCCACGCGCTACCGGGGGACCGGCTATGGCTACACCTTC
TRBD1	TRBV6-5	few	TRBJ1-3	CASSSSDRVAGNTIYF	TGTGCCAGCAGTTCCTCCGACAGGGTCGCTGGAAACACCATATATTTT
TRBD1	TRBV30	.	TRBJ1-6	CAWLPGTVGAGSPLHF	TGTGCCTGGTTGCCCGGGACAGTAGGTGCGGGTTCACCCCTCCACTTT
.	TRBV4-3	few	TRBJ2-1	CASSQDSWRNEQFF	TGCGCCAGCAGCCAAGATAGTTGGAGAAATGAGCAGTTCTTC
TRBD1	TRBV19	.	TRBJ1-1	CASSIDRTGMNTEAFF	TGTGCCAGTAGTATAGACCGGACAGGCATGAACACTGAAGCTTTCTTT
TRBD1	TRBV18	few	TRBJ1-2	CASSLPGTGPYGYTF	TGTGCCAGCTCACTTCCGGGGACAGGGCCCTATGGCTACACCTTC
.	TRBV12-3/TRBV12-4	few	TRBJ2-7	CASSISRGGFGEQYF	TGTGCCAGCAGTATATCTCGTGGGGGGTTTGGCGAGCAGTACTTC
TRBD2	TRBV29-1	many	TRBJ2-7	CSVRLAGSSYEQYF	TGCAGCGTTCGACTAGCGGGAAGCTCCTACGAGCAGTACTTC
TRBD1	TRBV6-5	.	TRBJ1-6	CASSHRGNSPLHF	TGTGCCAGCAGTCACAGGGGAAATTCACCCCTCCACTTT
TRBD1	TRBV29-1	.	TRBJ1-2	CSVEGTGDPFGYTF	TGCAGCGTTGAAGGGACAGGGGACCCTTTTGGCTACACCTTC
.	TRBV29-1	.	TRBJ2-3	CSVTGRWDTQYF	TGCAGCGTGACGGGCCGCTGGGATACGCAGTATTTT
.	TRBV11-2	few	TRBJ2-1	CASSKNRAPNEQFF	TGTGCCAGCAGCAAAAACAGGGCTCCCAATGAGCAGTTCTTC
TRBD1	TRBV12-3/TRBV12-4	many	TRBJ2-7	CASSLLGTGAYEQYF	TGTGCCAGCAGTTTACTTGGGACAGGGGCCTACGAGCAGTACTTC
TRBD2	TRBV6-5	.	TRBJ2-1	CASSYKSGGSYNEQFF	TGTGCCAGCAGTTACAAAAGCGGGGGGTCCTACAATGAGCAGTTCTTC
.	TRBV4-2	.	TRBJ2-1	CASSQTGNAGNEQFF	TGTGCCAGCAGCCAGACAGGGAACGCGGGAAATGAGCAGTTCTTC
TRBD1	TRBV4-2	few	TRBJ2-2	CASSLTGGVGELFF	TGTGCCAGCAGCCTGACAGGGGGCGTCGGGGAGCTGTTTTTT
TRBD1	TRBV10-3	.	TRBJ1-1	CAISRDSNIGEAFF	TGTGCCATCAGCAGGGACAGCAACATAGGAGAAGCTTTCTTT
TRBD1	TRBV6-1	.	TRBJ2-2	CASKLQGAVTGELFF	TGTGCCAGCAAATTACAGGGGGCGGTCACCGGGGAGCTGTTTTTT
.	TRBV20-1	.	TRBJ2-4	CSARAPGGPGNIQYF	TGCAGTGCTAGAGCCCCCGGGGGACCGGGAAACATTCAGTACTTC
TRBD2	TRBV6-2/TRBV6-3	.	TRBJ2-7	CASSRLAGGYEQYF	TGTGCCAGCAGTCGCCTAGCGGGAGGGTACGAGCAGTACTTC
.	TRBV9	few	TRBJ2-3	CASSPNPTDTQYF	TGTGCCAGCAGTCCTAATCCAACAGATACGCAGTATTTT
.	TRBV3-1	.	TRBJ2-5	CASSQDHQTQYF	TGTGCCAGCAGCCAAGATCATCAGACCCAGTACTTC
.	TRBV7-2	.	TRBJ1-1	CASSSRREDRSTEAFF	TGTGCCAGCAGCTCAAGACGGGAGGATCGCAGCACTGAAGCTTTCTTT
.	TRBV25-1	few	TRBJ1-4	CASSDWTVTRKLFF	TGTGCCAGCAGTGACTGGACAGTCACTAGAAAACTGTTTTTT
.	TRBV9	.	TRBJ2-7	CASSPRLDHLYDEQYF	TGTGCCAGCAGCCCAAGACTCGACCACCTCTACGACGAGCAGTACTTC
.	TRBV6-2/TRBV6-3	few	TRBJ2-7	CASSATRGNSYEQYF	TGTGCCAGCAGTGCCACTAGGGGAAACTCCTACGAGCAGTACTTC
.	TRBV12-3/TRBV12-4	.	TRBJ2-2	CASSLAPSNTGELFF	TGTGCCAGCAGTTTAGCTCCCTCGAACACCGGGGAGCTGTTTTTT
TRBD1	TRBV6-2/TRBV6-3	few	TRBJ1-5	CASSYTKTGVQPQHF	TGTGCCAGCAGCTACACCAAGACAGGGGTTCAGCCCCAGCATTTT
.	TRBV25-1	.	TRBJ2-1	CASSDRTRGLYNEQFF	TGTGCCAGCAGTGATAGGACCAGGGGTTTATACAATGAGCAGTTCTTC